Listed below are T cell receptor beta chains from one sample, sequenced in a study of CD8 T cells in Susac syndrome. TCRdb processed the immunoSEQ multiplex PCR reads anew with MiXCR; each CDR3 protein has one entry. The sample includes around 99,000 distinct CDR3 sequences, roughly 95% of them seen just once. The sequencing sample was made of CD4+ T cells from PBMCs. These receptor sequences come from a human donor in good health. Both conserved end residues are part of each CDR3. A D gene is named only where the DNA matches it firmly. Size values are once, few and many counts, or a class for expanded clones, and some rows have none.

v_gene	abundance	d_gene	j_gene	CDR3aa	CDR3nt
TRBV10-3	.	TRBD1	TRBJ2-4	CAIASQGLENIQYF	TGTGCCATCGCCTCACAGGGGTTGGAAAACATTCAGTACTTC
TRBV12-3/TRBV12-4	.	TRBD1	TRBJ2-7	CASSSTGGSLYEQYF	TGTGCCAGCAGTTCGACAGGGGGTAGCTTATACGAGCAGTACTTC
TRBV15	.	TRBD1	TRBJ1-1	CATSRERAGQRYTEAFF	TGTGCCACCAGCAGAGAGCGAGCGGGACAGAGATACACTGAAGCTTTCTTT
TRBV20-1	.	TRBD2	TRBJ2-7	CSARDIAGPYEQYF	TGCAGTGCTAGGGATATAGCGGGACCCTACGAGCAGTACTTC
TRBV5-4	few	TRBD1	TRBJ2-3	CASSLDRGTDTQYF	TGTGCCAGCAGTTTAGACAGGGGCACAGATACGCAGTATTTT
TRBV5-6	.	TRBD1	TRBJ2-6	CASSTGTGHGVLTF	TGTGCCAGCAGCACCGGGACAGGCCACGGCGTCCTGACTTTC
TRBV7-9	.	.	TRBJ1-2	CASSSSFRGYGYTF	TGTGCCAGCAGCTCAAGTTTCAGGGGTTATGGCTACACCTTC
TRBV29-1	.	.	TRBJ2-3	CSVFGQGQDTQYF	TGCAGCGTTTTCGGGCAGGGACAAGATACGCAGTATTTT
TRBV4-3	.	.	TRBJ2-7	CASSPLPFSYEQYF	TGCGCCAGCAGCCCGCTGCCCTTCTCCTACGAGCAGTACTTC
TRBV20-1	.	TRBD1	TRBJ1-2	CSAPTGTGVYGYTF	TGCAGTGCTCCAACCGGGACAGGGGTCTATGGCTACACCTTC
TRBV20-1	once	TRBD2	TRBJ2-7	CSASDVASGRNEQYF	TGCAGTGCTAGTGATGTGGCTAGCGGGAGAAACGAGCAGTACTTC
TRBV29-1	few	TRBD1	TRBJ2-7	CSALTGVSFYEQYF	TGCAGCGCCTTGACAGGGGTCAGCTTCTACGAGCAGTACTTC
TRBV7-6	.	TRBD1	TRBJ2-7	CASSSTGQGTLNEQYF	TGTGCCAGCAGCTCAACGGGACAGGGGACGCTCAACGAGCAGTACTTC
TRBV12-2	.	.	TRBJ2-7	CASRLTSTYEQYF	TGTGCAAGTCGCTTGACGAGTACCTACGAGCAGTACTTC
TRBV29-1	.	TRBD2	TRBJ2-5	CSALAGGVTQYF	TGCAGCGCCTTAGCGGGAGGGGTGACCCAGTACTTC
TRBV6-2/TRBV6-3	.	.	TRBJ2-7	CASIPGGTPYEQYF	TGTGCCAGCATTCCTGGTGGGACTCCCTACGAGCAGTACTTC
TRBV10-3	.	TRBD1	TRBJ2-7	CAISGDSWQYF	TGTGCCATCAGTGGGGACAGCTGGCAGTACTTC
TRBV28	.	.	TRBJ1-2	CASSLLSHQQGLVF	TGTGCCAGCAGTTTATTATCCCACCAGCAGGGGTTGGTCTTC
TRBV28	.	TRBD1	TRBJ2-5	CASSKGQGNSETQYF	TGTGCCAGCAGCAAGGGACAGGGGAATTCGGAGACCCAGTACTTC
TRBV3-1	.	.	TRBJ1-3	CASSQGPTSGNTIYF	TGTGCCAGCAGCCAAGGACCGACCTCTGGAAACACCATATATTTT
TRBV29-1	.	.	TRBJ2-7	CSGQQGYEQYF	TGCAGCGGTCAACAAGGCTACGAGCAGTACTTC
TRBV29-1	.	.	TRBJ2-5	CSAGTPKETQYF	TGCAGCGCCGGGACTCCGAAAGAGACCCAGTACTTC
TRBV24-1	.	TRBD2	TRBJ2-1	CATSDKTTSGRYNEQFF	TGTGCCACCAGTGACAAAACGACTAGCGGACGCTACAATGAGCAGTTCTTC
TRBV27	.	.	TRBJ2-2	CASNKANPGTGELFF	TGTGCCAGCAATAAGGCCAATCCGGGGACCGGGGAGCTGTTTTTT
TRBV30	.	TRBD1	TRBJ2-7	CAWDRSGTVSYEQYF	TGTGCCTGGGATCGCTCCGGGACAGTCTCCTACGAGCAGTACTTC
TRBV6-8	.	.	TRBJ2-5	CASSYSICDGTQYF	TGTGCCAGCAGTTACTCGATCTGTGATGGGACCCAGTACTTC
TRBV7-2	.	.	TRBJ2-4	CASSPGGSFIQYF	TGTGCCAGCAGCCCCGGAGGGAGTTTTATTCAGTACTTC
TRBV5-1	.	TRBD1	TRBJ2-5	CASSATGSQETQYF	TGCGCCAGCAGCGCGACAGGGTCCCAAGAGACCCAGTACTTC
TRBV20-1	.	TRBD2	TRBJ2-1	CSANGGGRNEQFF	TGCAGTGCTAACGGGGGAGGGCGAAATGAGCAGTTCTTC
TRBV27	.	TRBD1	TRBJ1-6	CASSQPMRTGIYNSPLHF	TGTGCCAGCAGTCAACCTATGCGGACAGGCATCTATAATTCACCCCTCCACTTT
TRBV6-5	.	TRBD2	TRBJ2-4	CASSYTSGGAQNIQYF	TGTGCCAGCAGTTACACGAGCGGGGGTGCCCAAAACATTCAGTACTTC
TRBV3-1	.	.	TRBJ2-7	CASSLNGGHYEQYF	TGTGCCAGCAGCCTAAACGGGGGACATTACGAGCAGTACTTC
TRBV30	few	TRBD1	TRBJ2-7	CAWKTGVHEQYF	TGTGCCTGGAAGACAGGGGTCCACGAGCAGTACTTC
TRBV2	.	.	TRBJ2-6	CASTASGTSAGANVLTF	TGTGCCAGCACCGCATCCGGGACGTCGGCTGGGGCCAACGTCCTGACTTTC
TRBV18	.	TRBD1	TRBJ1-6	CASSPQGAGSPLHF	TGTGCCAGCTCACCACAGGGGGCGGGATCACCCCTCCACTTT
TRBV12-3/TRBV12-4	.	.	TRBJ2-6	CASSLWGFGLSGANVLTF	TGTGCCAGCAGTTTATGGGGGTTCGGGCTTTCTGGGGCCAACGTCCTGACTTTC
TRBV3-1	once	TRBD2	TRBJ2-1	CASSVIGTSGGNEQFF	TGTGCCAGCAGCGTCATCGGGACTAGCGGGGGAAATGAGCAGTTCTTC
TRBV30	once	.	TRBJ1-2	CAWSLKTGRLGYGYTF	TGTGCCTGGAGTCTTAAGACAGGCCGACTTGGCTATGGCTACACCTTC
TRBV7-9	.	.	TRBJ1-1	CASSSTGTEAFF	TGTGCCAGCAGCTCCACGGGCACTGAAGCTTTCTTT
TRBV28	.	TRBD2	TRBJ2-7	CASSLSSRGVYEQYF	TGTGCCAGCAGTTTAAGCAGCCGGGGGGTATACGAGCAGTACTTC
TRBV20-1	.	.	TRBJ2-5	CSLVKETQYF	TGCAGTCTAGTTAAAGAGACCCAGTACTTC
TRBV29-1	.	TRBD2	TRBJ2-1	CSVEASGYNEQFF	TGCAGCGTTGAGGCTAGCGGGTACAATGAGCAGTTCTTC
TRBV12-5	.	.	TRBJ1-2	CASGLVLRGLRPNYGYTF	TGTGCTAGTGGTTTGGTACTAAGAGGGCTTCGTCCTAACTATGGCTACACCTTC
TRBV7-9	.	TRBD1	TRBJ1-1	CASRPKYRQGLNTEAFF	TGTGCCAGCAGACCAAAGTACCGACAGGGGCTGAACACTGAAGCTTTCTTT
TRBV29-1	.	TRBD1	TRBJ2-7	CSVLTGGGYEQYF	TGCAGCGTTCTGACAGGGGGCGGGTACGAGCAGTACTTC
TRBV6-2/TRBV6-3	.	TRBD1	TRBJ1-6	CASSRNRDSDNSPLHF	TGTGCCAGCAGTCGGAACCGGGACAGTGATAATTCACCCCTCCACTTT
TRBV14	.	TRBD1	TRBJ1-4	CASSRRGGQNEKLFF	TGTGCCAGCAGCCGCCGGGGGGGACAGAATGAAAAACTGTTTTTT
TRBV14	once	TRBD1	TRBJ2-3	CASSQGDRDGTDTQYF	TGTGCCAGCAGCCAAGGAGACAGGGACGGCACAGATACGCAGTATTTT
TRBV6-5	once	TRBD1	TRBJ2-7	CASSYRTGSSYEQYF	TGTGCCAGCAGTTACCGGACAGGGAGCTCCTACGAGCAGTACTTC
TRBV7-2	.	.	TRBJ2-5	CASSQAGLGETQYF	TGTGCCAGCAGTCAAGCAGGACTTGGGGAGACCCAGTACTTC
TRBV7-9	once	.	TRBJ2-5	CASSLVGHQETQYF	TGTGCCAGCAGCTTAGTTGGACACCAAGAGACCCAGTACTTC
TRBV30	.	.	TRBJ1-2	CAWSVLNPGSGGYTF	TGTGCCTGGAGTGTTCTCAACCCGGGGTCCGGGGGCTACACCTTC
TRBV18	.	.	TRBJ1-2	CASEEGRSYGYTF	TGTGCCAGCGAGGAGGGCCGGAGCTATGGCTACACCTTC